Following are 25 T cell receptor beta chains from one sample sequenced in a study of cytomegalovirus exposure and HLA in healthy donors (dated by TCRdb to about 2017). Library creation used the immunoSEQ multiplex PCR assay. TCRdb's version of the immuneACCESS table is confined to in-frame rearrangements and falls short of the full clone set. An unresolved V gene accounts for under half of the shortfall where checked; the remainder is of unknown origin. For this sample the table gives 190,000 or so clones, of which approximately 83% were detected only once. 2.5% to 3% of the sample lies in the top ten. The sample comprised PBMCs. These receptors were collected from a woman aged 18-35 years in good health and CMV-seropositive.

Written as DNA, the CDR3 is TGTGCCAGCAACTCACAGGGGCCTGCTAGTGGCTACACCTTC. Its protein product is CASNSQGPASGYTF. V and J are TRBV27 and TRBJ1-2; 7 bases line up with TRBD1. Germline V CDR1 and CDR2: MNHEY, SMNVEV (reference sequence). The CDR3 is 14 residues long. V trimming: 7 bases; J trimming: 7 bases; junction bases outside the gene matches: 12.

The V call is TRBV15, the J call TRBJ2-2, with no clear D. The CDR3 spans 16 residues. Per the germline V gene, CDR1 is LNHNV and CDR2 is YYDKDF (reference sequence). Trimming stripped 0 bases from V and 2 bases from J, with 10 bases between. The CDR3, as DNA: TGTGCCACCAGCAGAGATCGGTCTACTAACACCGGGGAGCTGTTTTTT. Translating it yields CATSRDRSTNTGELFF.

The chain's CDR3 is CSVEATVNTEAFF. The CDR3 bases are TGCAGCGTTGAAGCTACAGTGAACACTGAAGCTTTCTTT. This chain joins TRBV29-1 and TRBJ1-1, with unresolved D. Germline assignment: CDR1 SQVTM and CDR2 ANQGSEA. The CDR3 has 13 residues. V was shortened by 1 base and J by 0 bases, with 6 bases between the two germline ends.

This clone was picked up a small number of times. The chain joins TRBV6-6 to TRBJ2-3, with D hard to call. V gave up 4 bases and J gave up 2 bases, with 16 bases separating them. The CDR3 covers 16 residues. CDR1 and CDR2 from the germline V gene are MNHNY and SVGAGI (reference sequence). In DNA, the CDR3 is TGTGCCAGCAGTTCCTCGGGCTATAAATACACAGATACGCAGTATTTT. Translation gives CASSSSGYKYTDTQYF.

As concerns this clone: Other DNA sequences in the sample encode the same CDR3. This chain joins TRBV5-4 and TRBJ1-5, with a tentative D call TRBD1 (6 bases). CDR3 length: 14 residues. Trimming left V 2 bases short and J 0 bases short, with 6 bases between. Germline CDR1 SGHNT, CDR2 YYREEE (reference sequence). The CDR3 spells CASSLQGSNQPQHF. The CDR3, as DNA: TGTGCCAGCAGCTTACAGGGTAGCAATCAGCCCCAGCATTTT.

The chain joins TRBV7-9 to TRBJ2-3; 10 bases agree with TRBD2. Unmatched junction bases numbered 4, after V lost 5 bases and J lost 2 bases. Germline CDR1 SEHNR, CDR2 FQNEAQ (reference sequence). The CDR3 has 15 amino acids. The CDR3 protein is CASSILAGNTDTQYF. The CDR3 DNA reads as TGTGCCAGCAGCATACTAGCGGGGAACACAGATACGCAGTATTTT.

The rearrangement uses TRBV5-4 and TRBJ2-1, with 9 bases identical to TRBD1. This CDR3 is 16 amino acids long. J gave up 5 bases and V 3 bases, and 9 bases lay outside the gene matches. From germline, CDR1 is SGHNT and CDR2 YYREEE (reference sequence). For the CDR3, the DNA is TGTGCCAGCAGCTCCCGGGACAGGGTCACCCACAATGAGCAGTTCTTC. Translating it yields CASSSRDRVTHNEQFF.

For the CDR3, the DNA is TGCGCCAGCAGCCAACTACAGGGGAACACTGAAGCTTTCTTT. Protein product: CASSQLQGNTEAFF. This chain uses TRBV4-3 with TRBJ1-1; the D gene is possibly TRBD1 (6 bases). Per the germline V gene, CDR1 is LGHNA and CDR2 is YSLEER. V dropped 2 bases and J dropped 1 base, with 8 bases sitting between them. CDR3 length: 14 amino acids.

The chain combines TRBV4-1 with TRBJ2-7; tentative D call: TRBD1 (5 bases). This CDR3 has 15 residues. Trimming removed 0 bases at V and 4 bases at J, with 13 bases between. Germline values: CDR1 MGHRA, CDR2 YSYEKL. Written as DNA, the CDR3 is TGCGCCAGCAGCCAAGAGTCCGGCAGGGATTACGAGCAGTACTTC. Translated: CASSQESGRDYEQYF.

The gene calls are TRBV5-1 and TRBJ1-6; 7 bases align to TRBD1. Germline CDR1 SGHRS, CDR2 YFSETQ. The CDR3 contains 15 residues. Trimming removed 4 bases from V and 7 bases from J; junction bases left unmatched: 8. The CDR3 nucleotides are TGCGCCAGCAGCCAGACAGGGATGGTAAATTCACCCCTCCACTTT. It translates to CASSQTGMVNSPLHF.

CDR3 loop: CASSNHRGNTEAFF. CDR3 DNA: TGTGCCAGTAGTAATCACAGGGGGAACACTGAAGCTTTCTTT. The chain couples TRBV19 to TRBJ1-1; 7 bases are a match to TRBD1. The CDR3 has 14 residues. The trim removed 4 bases at V and 1 base at J, leaving 3 bases unmatched. Per germline, CDR1 LNHDA and CDR2 SQIVND (reference sequence).

The chain recombines TRBV6-5 with TRBJ1-2, with D perhaps TRBD1 (6 bases). The CDR3 has 14 amino acids. V lost 5 bases and J lost 5, with 15 bases in between. Germline CDR1 MNHEY, CDR2 SVGAGI. The CDR3 nucleotides read TGTGCCAGCAGTCCCAGAGGGGGTCGGTATGGCTACACCTTC. Residues: CASSPRGGRYGYTF.

The V call is TRBV5-6, the J call TRBJ2-7; the match to TRBD1 covers 8 bases. Germline V gives CDR1 SGHDT, CDR2 YYEEEE. The junction had 6 bases not matched to a gene; V was cut back by 4 bases and J by 3 bases. The length of the CDR3 is 14 residues. CDR3 sequence reads: CASSQDRVDYEQYF. The DNA of the CDR3 is TGTGCCAGCAGCCAGGACAGGGTTGACTACGAGCAGTACTTC.

This clone was recorded a few times. This chain uses TRBV2 with TRBJ1-3, with D perhaps matching TRBD1 (5 bases). V dropped 2 bases and J dropped 8 bases, with 13 bases sitting between them. The germline V gene has CDR1 SNHLY and CDR2 FYNNEI. There are 14 residues in the CDR3. The CDR3 DNA sequence: TGTGCCAGCAGTGAAAGAGTGACAGTAGACACCATATATTTT. As protein: CASSERVTVDTIYF.

This clone was found once. This chain uses TRBV12-5 with TRBJ2-1, with TRBD2 matching 8 bases. V trimming: 5 bases; J trimming: 8 bases; junction bases outside the gene matches: 14. Germline V lookup: CDR1 LGHNT, CDR2 FRNRAP. This CDR3 is built from 16 residues. In DNA form, the CDR3 reads TGTGCTAGTGGTACCGATGAGCGGGGGATTAATGATGAGCAGTTCTTC. Amino acid sequence: CASGTDERGINDEQFF.

V gene TRBV2 combines with J gene TRBJ2-7; 7 nucleotides line up with TRBD1. Germline loops: CDR1 SNHLY, CDR2 FYNNEI. Unmatched junction bases numbered 11, after V lost 7 bases and J lost 2 bases. The CDR3 is 15 residues long. DNA of the CDR3: TGTGCCAGCAAGTCAAGACAGGGTGTACCCTACGAGCAGTACTTC. Translated: CASKSRQGVPYEQYF.

This chain uses TRBV11-3 with TRBJ2-7; D is possibly TRBD1 (6 bases). The V and J ends lost 4 bases and 5 bases respectively, with 12 bases between them. The CDR3 is 13 amino acids. The germline V gene has CDR1 SGHNT and CDR2 YENEEA. The chain's CDR3 is CASSSGTIDEQYF. In DNA, the CDR3 is TGTGCCAGCAGCTCCGGGACAATCGACGAGCAGTACTTC.

J is TRBJ2-2 and V is TRBV14, with D perhaps matching TRBD2 (5 bases). Trimming took off 1 base at V and 7 bases at J, with 7 bases between the two ends. The CDR3 loop spans 13 amino acids. Germline-derived CDR1 and CDR2 are SGHDN and FVKESK. CDR3 sequence (DNA): TGTGCCAGCAGCCAAGCGGAGGTCGGGGAGCTGTTTTTT. Protein sequence: CASSQAEVGELFF.

The rearrangement joins TRBV6-5 to TRBJ1-2; D possibly corresponds to TRBD1 (6 bases). V was shortened by 8 bases and J by 8 bases, with 15 bases between the two germline ends. This CDR3 has 12 residues. Germline V gives CDR1 MNHEY, CDR2 SVGAGI. CDR3 sequence (DNA): TGTGCCAGCCGACAGGAAAACTGGGGCTACACCTTC. Its protein product is CASRQENWGYTF.

The rearrangement uses TRBV19 and TRBJ2-7; no clear D. V was shortened by 4 bases and J by 2 bases, with 9 bases between the two germline ends. CDR1 is LNHDA and CDR2 is SQIVND in the germline V gene (reference sequence). The CDR3 runs to 13 residues. The chain's CDR3 is CASSRARTYEQYF. The CDR3 nucleotides are TGTGCCAGTAGTAGGGCCAGAACCTACGAGCAGTACTTC.

This clone has only one observation. This sequence joins TRBV18 and TRBJ1-2, with D maybe TRBD1 (5 bases). CDR3 length: 14 amino acids. Trimming shortened V by 8 bases and J by 0 bases, and 13 bases separated the two germline ends. Germline V gene lookup returns CDR1 KGHSH and CDR2 LQKENI. CDR3 loop: CASTPGGANYGYTF. CDR3 sequence (DNA): TGTGCCAGCACTCCCGGAGGGGCTAACTATGGCTACACCTTC.

The gene calls are TRBV5-1 and TRBJ2-7, with D perhaps matching TRBD1 (6 bases). CDR3 length: 15 residues. V dropped 4 bases and J dropped 3 bases, with 17 bases sitting between them. Germline assignment: CDR1 SGHRS and CDR2 YFSETQ. CDR3 region: CASSEDGDIYYEQYF. DNA of the CDR3: TGCGCCAGCAGCGAGGACGGGGACATATACTACGAGCAGTACTTC. Variable domain in full (rest from reference TRBV5-1 and TRBJ2-7): KAGVTQTPRYLIKTRGQQVTLSCSPISGHRSVSWYQQTPGQGLQFLFEYFSETQRNKGNFPGRFSGRQFSNSRSEMNVSTLELGDSALYLCASSEDGDIYYEQYFGPGTRLTVT.

Of note for this clone: With a much larger clone just one base away, this may be a read error. V and J are TRBV5-5 and TRBJ1-1; D remains ambiguous. V was pared by 4 bases and J by 1 base, with 8 bases between. CDR3 length: 13 amino acids. Germline V CDR1 and CDR2: SGHKS, YYEKEE (reference sequence). CDR3 residues: CASSELTNTEAFF. DNA of the CDR3: TGTGCCAGCAGCGAACTTACGAACACTGAAGCTTTCTTT.

This clone was seen many times. The chain uses TRBV7-2 and TRBJ2-5; 8 nucleotides match TRBD2. This CDR3 is 15 amino acids long. CDR1 is SGHTA, CDR2 FQGNSA, per germline. Trimming took 5 bases from V and 2 from J; bases not matched to a gene: 7. CDR3 residues: CASSPSGGPQETQYF. The DNA for the CDR3 is TGTGCCAGCAGCCCCAGCGGGGGACCACAAGAGACCCAGTACTTC. Drawing the rest from reference TRBV7-2 and TRBJ2-5, the complete variable domain is GAGVSQSPSNKVTEKGKDVELRCDPISGHTALYWYRQSLGQGLEFLIYFQGNSAPDKSGLPSDRFSAERTGGSVSTLTIQRTQQEDSAVYLCASSPSGGPQETQYFGPGTRLLVL.

The chain uses TRBV27 and TRBJ1-3; D call uncertain. The CDR3 covers 13 residues. The germline V and J ends were trimmed by 5 bases and 1 base, with 6 bases remaining between them. Per the germline V gene, CDR1 is MNHEY and CDR2 is SMNVEV (reference sequence). The CDR3 DNA sequence: TGTGCCAGCAGTGAGTTATCTGGAAACACCATATATTTT. Its protein is CASSELSGNTIYF.